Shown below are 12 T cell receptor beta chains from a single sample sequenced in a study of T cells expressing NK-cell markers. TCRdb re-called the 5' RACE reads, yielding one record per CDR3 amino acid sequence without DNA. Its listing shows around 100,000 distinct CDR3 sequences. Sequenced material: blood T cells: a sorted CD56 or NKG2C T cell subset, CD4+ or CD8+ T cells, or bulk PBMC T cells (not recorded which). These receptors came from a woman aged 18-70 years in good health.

This CDR3 reads CASSPPRGREVGTDTQYF. The chain recombines TRBV12-3 or TRBV12-4 with TRBJ2-3; TCRdb names TRBD1, which stays unverified in the absence of DNA. The CDR3 spans 18 residues.

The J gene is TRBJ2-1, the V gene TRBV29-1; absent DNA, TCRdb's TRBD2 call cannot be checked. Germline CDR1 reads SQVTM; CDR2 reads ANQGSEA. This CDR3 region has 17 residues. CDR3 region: CSVETSGSLRRINEQFF.

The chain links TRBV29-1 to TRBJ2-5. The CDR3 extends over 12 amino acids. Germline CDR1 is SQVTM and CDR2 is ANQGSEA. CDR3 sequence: CSVEGGKETQYF. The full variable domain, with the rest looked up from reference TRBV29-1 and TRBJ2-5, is SAVISQKPSRDICQRGTSLTIQCQVDSQVTMMFWYRQQPGQSLTLIATANQGSEATYESGFVIDKFPISRPNLTFSTLTVSNMSPEDSSIYLCSVEGGKETQYFGPGTRLLVL.

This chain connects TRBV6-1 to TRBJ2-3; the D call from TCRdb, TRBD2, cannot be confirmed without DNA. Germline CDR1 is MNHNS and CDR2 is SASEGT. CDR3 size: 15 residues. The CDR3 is CASSLGLADTDTQYF.

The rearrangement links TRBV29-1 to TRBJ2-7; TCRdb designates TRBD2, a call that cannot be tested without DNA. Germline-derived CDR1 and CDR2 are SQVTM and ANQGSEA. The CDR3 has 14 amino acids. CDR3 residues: CSVDGPSGSYEQYF.

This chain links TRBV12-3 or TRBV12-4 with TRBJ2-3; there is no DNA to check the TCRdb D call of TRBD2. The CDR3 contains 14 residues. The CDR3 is CASSLTSGGDTQYF.

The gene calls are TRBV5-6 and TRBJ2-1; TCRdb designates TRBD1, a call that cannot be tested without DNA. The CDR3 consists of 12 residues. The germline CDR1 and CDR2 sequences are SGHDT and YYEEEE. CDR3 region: CASTWTGSEQFF. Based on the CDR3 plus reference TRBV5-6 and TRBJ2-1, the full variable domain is DAGVTQSPTHLIKTRGQQVTLRCSPKSGHDTVSWYQQALGQGPQFIFQYYEEEERQRGNFPDRFSGHQFPNYSSELNVNALLLGDSALYLCASTWTGSEQFFGPGTRLTVL.

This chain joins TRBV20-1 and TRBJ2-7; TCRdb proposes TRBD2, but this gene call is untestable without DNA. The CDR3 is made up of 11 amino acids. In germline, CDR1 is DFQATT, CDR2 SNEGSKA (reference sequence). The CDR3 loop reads CSARLVTEQYF.

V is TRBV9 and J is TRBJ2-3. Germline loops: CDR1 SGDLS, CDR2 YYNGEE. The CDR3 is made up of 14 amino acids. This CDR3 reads CASSPESSTDTQYF. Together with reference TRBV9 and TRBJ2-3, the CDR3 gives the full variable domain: DSGVTQTPKHLITATGQRVTLRCSPRSGDLSVYWYQQSLDQGLQFLIQYYNGEERAKGNILERFSAQQFPDLHSELNLSSLELGDSALYFCASSPESSTDTQYFGPGTRLTVL.

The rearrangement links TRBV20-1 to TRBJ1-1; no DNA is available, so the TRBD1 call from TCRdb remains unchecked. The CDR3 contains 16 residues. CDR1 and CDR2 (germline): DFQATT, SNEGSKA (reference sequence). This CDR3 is CSAWDRERPENTEAFF.

CDR3 sequence: CSARVAVGTSPYEQYF. The chain combines TRBV20-1 with TRBJ2-7; TCRdb's D call, TRBD2, is unchecked because there is no DNA. The CDR3 totals 16 residues. Germline V gives CDR1 DFQATT, CDR2 SNEGSKA (reference sequence).

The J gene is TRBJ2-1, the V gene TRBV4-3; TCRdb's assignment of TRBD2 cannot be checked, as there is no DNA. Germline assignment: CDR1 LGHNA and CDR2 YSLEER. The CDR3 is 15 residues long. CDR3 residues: CASSPISGGYNEQFF.